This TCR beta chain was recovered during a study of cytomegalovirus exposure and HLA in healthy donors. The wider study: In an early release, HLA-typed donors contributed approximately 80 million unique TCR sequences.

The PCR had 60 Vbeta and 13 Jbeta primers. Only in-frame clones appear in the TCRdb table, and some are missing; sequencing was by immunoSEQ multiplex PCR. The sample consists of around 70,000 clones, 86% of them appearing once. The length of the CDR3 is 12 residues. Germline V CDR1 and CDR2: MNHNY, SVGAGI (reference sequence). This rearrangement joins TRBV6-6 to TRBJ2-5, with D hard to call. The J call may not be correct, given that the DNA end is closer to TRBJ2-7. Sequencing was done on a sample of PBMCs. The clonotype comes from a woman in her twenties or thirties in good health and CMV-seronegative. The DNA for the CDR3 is TGTGCCAGCAGTTCTAACTCCTACGAGCAGTACTTC. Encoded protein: CASSSNSYEQYF.